What follows describes a single T cell receptor beta chain. It lacks a known antigen. Per-base qualities were not stored, and no clone one base away is much larger. These data originate in a study of blood T cell repertoires in COVID-19 (dated by TCRdb to the early 2020s). As for the study more broadly: Collaborator samples came from the United States, Italy and Spain and covered acute and convalescent phases of COVID-19. The material from the prospective study consisted of cDNA or gDNA derived from T cells, B-cell-depleted T cells, or PBMCs. Deeply sampled blood TCRbeta repertoires from subjects exposed to, actively infected with, or recovered from COVID-19 were included in the dataset. The repertoires were made available in a free public database intended to serve as a resource for research on the immune response to SARS-CoV-2. The samples were drawn from the first 160 participants of the ongoing ImmuneRACE study and from under 1,500 subjects provided by 6 global collaborators. A de-identified subject ID, COVID-19 status, age in years and sex were almost always included in the sample metadata. Where HLA class I and class II types were available, the types were taken from metadata supplied by the sample provider, not from assay-based typing. The paper as a whole reports these results and caveats: Clinical and demographic metadata were provided uncurated, with the amount varying by source and participant.

Each collaborating institution followed its own protocols to collect whole blood in K2EDTA tubes. For TCRbeta analysis, collaborators shipped samples as frozen whole blood, isolated PBMCs, or DNA extracted from either of those sample types. Taken from the germline V gene, the CDR1 and CDR2 loops are ENHRY and SYGVKD. V has 6 bases trimmed and J has 7 bases trimmed; junction bases matching no gene number 12. Taken from cysteine to phenylalanine, the CDR3 has 15 residues. The CDR3 DNA has 45 bases and is translated from base 1. TCRbeta CDR3 regions were amplified from genomic DNA by means of the immunoSEQ Assay, a bias-controlled multiplex PCR. Turning to the authors' computational methods: The number of nucleated cells in each sample was estimated by amplification of reference gene primers within the assay. To quantify the absolute abundance of each unique TCRbeta CDR3 rearrangement, sequence reads were collapsed and filtered. For each sample, productive Simpson clonality was calculated as the square root of Simpson's diversity index over productive rearrangements. The clones in this table, taken by TCRdb from immuneACCESS, are in-frame only. Not every clone is retained; where verified, under half of the shortfall comes from an unresolved V gene, and the cause of the rest is unknown. The D gene and trimming were derived from the DNA, and the V and J assignments and clone size from that table. Here the sample has more than 80,000 clones; more than 80% occur a single time. Of the sample, 11% to 15% is held by the ten largest clones.

The clonotype comes from a woman aged 55-69 years with acute or convalescent COVID-19. This receptor chain uses TRBV10-3 and TRBJ2-1; the junction holds 7 bases that match TRBD1. The sequencing input was peripheral blood. CDR3 protein: CAISPTDRERNEQFF. In nucleotides, the sequence is TGTGCCATCAGCCCCACTGACAGGGAGAGGAATGAGCAGTTCTTC.